This T cell receptor beta chain stems from a study of CD8 T cells in ankylosing spondylitis. Germline-derived CDR1 and CDR2 are LGHDT and YNNKEL (reference sequence). V was pared by 5 bases and J by 6 bases, with 8 bases of the junction left unmatched. The CDR3 covers 14 residues. Libraries of TCR beta came from quantitative 5'-RACE with molecular barcodes. TCRdb passed the 5' RACE reads through MiXCR, listing each CDR3 protein once. Of approximately 240,000 distinct CDR3 sequences detected, about 24% appear once; the ten largest clones hold more than 0.6%. Study-wide results and limits: Previous work reported some of these motif variants in the synovial fluid and blood of reactive arthritis. Seemingly characteristic of ankylosing spondylitis blood was a TCR beta motif consisting of 7 or 8 highly homologous variants.

About this clonotype itself: Its antigen remains unknown.

This receptor was obtained from a male donor with ankylosing spondylitis or in good health (not recorded which). Sequencing was done on a sample of blood, either unsorted or a sorted T cell fraction (not recorded which). The chain joins TRBV3-1 to TRBJ2-7, with TRBD1 matching 9 bases. CDR3 DNA sequence: TGTGCCAGCAGCAGTACGGACAGGGGAGGCGAGCAGTACTTC. Its protein is CASSSTDRGGEQYF.